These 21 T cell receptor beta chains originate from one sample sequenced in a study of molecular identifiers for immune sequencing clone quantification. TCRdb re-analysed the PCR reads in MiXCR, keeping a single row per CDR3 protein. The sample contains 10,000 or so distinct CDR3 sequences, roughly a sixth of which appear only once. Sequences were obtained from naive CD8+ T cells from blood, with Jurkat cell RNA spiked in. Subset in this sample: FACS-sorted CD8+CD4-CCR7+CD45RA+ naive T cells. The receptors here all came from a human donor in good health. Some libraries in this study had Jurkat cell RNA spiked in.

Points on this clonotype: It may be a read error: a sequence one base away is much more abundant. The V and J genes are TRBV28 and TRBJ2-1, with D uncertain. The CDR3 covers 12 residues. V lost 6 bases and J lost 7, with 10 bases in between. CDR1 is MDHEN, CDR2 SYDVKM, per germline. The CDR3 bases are TGTGCCAGCAGCTCCGTAACGAATGAGCAGTTCTTC. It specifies CASSSVTNEQFF.

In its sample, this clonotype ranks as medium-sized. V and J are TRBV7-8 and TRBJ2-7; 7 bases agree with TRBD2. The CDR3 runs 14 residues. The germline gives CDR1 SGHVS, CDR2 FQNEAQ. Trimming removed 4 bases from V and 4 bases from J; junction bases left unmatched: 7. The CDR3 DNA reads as TGTGCCAGCAGCTACCCGGGAGCGGGGTACGAGCAGTACTTC. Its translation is CASSYPGAGYEQYF.

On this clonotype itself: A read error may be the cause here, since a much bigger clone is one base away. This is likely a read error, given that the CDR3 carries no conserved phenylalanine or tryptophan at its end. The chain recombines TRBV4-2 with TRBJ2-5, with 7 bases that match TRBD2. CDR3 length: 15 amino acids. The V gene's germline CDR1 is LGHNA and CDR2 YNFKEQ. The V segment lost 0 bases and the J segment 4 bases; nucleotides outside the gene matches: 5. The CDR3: CASSQDERGGETQYL. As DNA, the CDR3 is TGTGCCAGCAGCCAAGATGAACGCGGGGGAGAGACCCAGTACCTC.

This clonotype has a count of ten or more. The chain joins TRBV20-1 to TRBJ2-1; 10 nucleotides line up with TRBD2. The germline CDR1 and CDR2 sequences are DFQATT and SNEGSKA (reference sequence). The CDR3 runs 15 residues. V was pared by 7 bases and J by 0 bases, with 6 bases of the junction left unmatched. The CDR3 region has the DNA TGCAGTGTCCCGCTAGCGGGAGTCTCCTACAATGAGCAGTTCTTC. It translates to CSVPLAGVSYNEQFF.

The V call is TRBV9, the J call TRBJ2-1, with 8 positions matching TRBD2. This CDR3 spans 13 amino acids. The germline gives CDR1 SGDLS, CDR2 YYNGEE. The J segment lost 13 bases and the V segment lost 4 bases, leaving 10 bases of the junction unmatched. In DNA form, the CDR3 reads TGTGCCAGCAGCCCCCAGCGGGAGAGGGGACAGTTCTTC. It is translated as CASSPQRERGQFF.

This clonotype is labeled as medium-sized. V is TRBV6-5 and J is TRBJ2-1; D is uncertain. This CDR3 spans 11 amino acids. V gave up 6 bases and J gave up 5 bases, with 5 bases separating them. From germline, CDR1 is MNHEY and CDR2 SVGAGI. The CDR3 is CASRGNNEQFF. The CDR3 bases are TGTGCCAGCAGAGGAAACAATGAGCAGTTCTTC.

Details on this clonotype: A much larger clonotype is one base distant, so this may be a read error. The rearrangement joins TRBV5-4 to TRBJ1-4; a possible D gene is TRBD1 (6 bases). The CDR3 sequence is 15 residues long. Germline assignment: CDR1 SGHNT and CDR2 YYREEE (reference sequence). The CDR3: CASSLRGSTNEELFF. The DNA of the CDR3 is TGTGCCAGCAGCTTGAGGGGGTCTACTAATGAAGAACTGTTTTTT.

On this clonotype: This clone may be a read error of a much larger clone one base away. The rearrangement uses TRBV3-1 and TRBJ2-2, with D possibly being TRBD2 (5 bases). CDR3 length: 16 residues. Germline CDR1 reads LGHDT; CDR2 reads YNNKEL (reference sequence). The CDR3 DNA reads TGTGCCAGCAGTCGAGGGTCTCAGGTATACACCGGGGAGCTGCTTTTT. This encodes CASSRGSQVYTGELLF. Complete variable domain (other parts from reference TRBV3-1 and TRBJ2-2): DTAVSQTPKYLVTQMGNDKSIKCEQNLGHDTMYWYKQDSKKFLKIMFSYNNKELIINETVPNRFSPKSPDKAHLNLHINSLELGDSAVYFCASSRGSQVYTGELLFGEGSRLTVL.

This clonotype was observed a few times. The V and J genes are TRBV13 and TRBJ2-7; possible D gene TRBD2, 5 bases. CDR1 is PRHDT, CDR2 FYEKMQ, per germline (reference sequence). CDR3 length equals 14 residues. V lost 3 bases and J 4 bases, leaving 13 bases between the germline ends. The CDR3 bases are TGTGCCAGCAGCTTGTTGGCGGGTAGATACGAGCAGTACTTC. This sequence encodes CASSLLAGRYEQYF.

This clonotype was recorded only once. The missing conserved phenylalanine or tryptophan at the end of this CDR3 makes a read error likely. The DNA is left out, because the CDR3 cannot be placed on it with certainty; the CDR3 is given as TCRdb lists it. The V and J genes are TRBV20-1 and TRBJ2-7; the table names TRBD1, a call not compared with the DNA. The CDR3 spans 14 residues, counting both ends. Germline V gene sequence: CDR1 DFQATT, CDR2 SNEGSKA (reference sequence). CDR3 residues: CSAARRDGMYERYL.

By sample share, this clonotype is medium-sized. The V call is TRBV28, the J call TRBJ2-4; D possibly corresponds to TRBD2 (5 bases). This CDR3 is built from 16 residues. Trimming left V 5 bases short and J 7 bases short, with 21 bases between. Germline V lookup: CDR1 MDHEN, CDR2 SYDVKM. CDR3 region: CASSPQAVRSVNIQYF. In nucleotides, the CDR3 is TGTGCCAGCAGTCCCCAAGCGGTTCGAAGCGTGAACATTCAGTACTTC.

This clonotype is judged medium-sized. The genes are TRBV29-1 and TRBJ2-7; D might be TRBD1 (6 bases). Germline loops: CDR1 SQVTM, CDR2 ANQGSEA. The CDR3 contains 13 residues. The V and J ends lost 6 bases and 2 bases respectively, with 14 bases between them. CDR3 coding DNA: TGCAGCGTCGGGACACGTCTGGCCTACGAGCAGTACTTC. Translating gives CSVGTRLAYEQYF.

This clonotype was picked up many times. In DNA, the CDR3 is TGTGCCAGCAGTTCCGGACAGGAGGAGAACACTGAAGCTTTCTTT. Its protein product is CASSSGQEENTEAFF. This sequence joins TRBV28 and TRBJ1-1; 7 bases line up with TRBD1. Germline V gives CDR1 MDHEN, CDR2 SYDVKM. The V segment lost 4 bases and the J segment 1 base; nucleotides outside the gene matches: 6. This CDR3 has 15 residues.

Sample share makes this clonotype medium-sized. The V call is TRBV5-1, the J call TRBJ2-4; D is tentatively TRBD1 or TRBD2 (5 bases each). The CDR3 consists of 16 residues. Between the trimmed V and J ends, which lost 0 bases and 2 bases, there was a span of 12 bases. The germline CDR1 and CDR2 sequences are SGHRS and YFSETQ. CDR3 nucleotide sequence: TGCGCCAGCAGCTTGGGGGACCGGCAAACCAAAAACATTCAGTACTTC. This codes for CASSLGDRQTKNIQYF.

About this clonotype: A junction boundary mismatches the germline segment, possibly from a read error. For the CDR3, the DNA is TGTGCCAGCAGCCCGTGGCGGCAGTCCCAAGAGGCCCAGTACTTC. Amino acids: CASSPWRQSQEAQYF. This chain joins TRBV5-3 and TRBJ2-5; D unclear. TRBV5-3 is identified as an open reading frame with a role that is uncertain. The CDR3 is 15 residues long.

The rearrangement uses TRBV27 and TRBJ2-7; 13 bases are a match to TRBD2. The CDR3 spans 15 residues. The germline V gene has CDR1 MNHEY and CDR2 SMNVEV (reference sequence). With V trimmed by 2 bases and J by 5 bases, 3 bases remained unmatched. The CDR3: CASSLGLAGVDEQYF. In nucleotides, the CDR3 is TGTGCCAGCAGTTTAGGACTAGCGGGAGTTGACGAGCAGTACTTC.

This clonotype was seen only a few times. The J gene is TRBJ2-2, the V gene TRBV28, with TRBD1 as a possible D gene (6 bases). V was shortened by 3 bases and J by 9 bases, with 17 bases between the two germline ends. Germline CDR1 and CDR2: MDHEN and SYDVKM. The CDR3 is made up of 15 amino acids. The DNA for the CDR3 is TGTGCCAGCAGTTTGAATGCAGGGGCCTTTAGGGAGCTGTTTTTT. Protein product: CASSLNAGAFRELFF.

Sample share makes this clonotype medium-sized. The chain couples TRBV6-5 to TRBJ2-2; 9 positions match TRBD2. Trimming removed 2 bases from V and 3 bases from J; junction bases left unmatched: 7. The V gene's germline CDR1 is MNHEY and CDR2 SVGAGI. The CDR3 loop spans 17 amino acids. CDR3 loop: CASSYVSGSLYTGELFF. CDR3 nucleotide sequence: TGTGCCAGCAGTTACGTTAGCGGGAGTCTGTACACCGGGGAGCTGTTTTTT.

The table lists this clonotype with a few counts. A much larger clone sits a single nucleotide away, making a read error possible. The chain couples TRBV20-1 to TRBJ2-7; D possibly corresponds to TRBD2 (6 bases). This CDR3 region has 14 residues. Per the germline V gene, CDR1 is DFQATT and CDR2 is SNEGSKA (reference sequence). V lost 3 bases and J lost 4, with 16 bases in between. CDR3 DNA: TGCAGTGCTAGTGGCCCCGGGGGTAGGTACGAGCAGTACTTC. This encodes CSASGPGGRYEQYF.

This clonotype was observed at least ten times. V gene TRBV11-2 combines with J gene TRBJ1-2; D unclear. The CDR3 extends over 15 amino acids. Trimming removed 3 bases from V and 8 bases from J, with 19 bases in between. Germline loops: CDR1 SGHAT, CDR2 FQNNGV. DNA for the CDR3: TGTGCCAGCAGCTTTTTGTCAGGTGGAGCGAGGGGCTACACCTTC. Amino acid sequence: CASSFLSGGARGYTF.

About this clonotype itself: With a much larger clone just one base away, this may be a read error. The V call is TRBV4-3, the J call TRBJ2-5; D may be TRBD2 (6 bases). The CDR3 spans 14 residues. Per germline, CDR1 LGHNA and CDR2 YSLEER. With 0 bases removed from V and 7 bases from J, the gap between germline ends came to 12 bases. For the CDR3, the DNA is TGCGCCAGCAGCCAAGAGCGGGACGGAGGGACCCAGTACTTC. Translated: CASSQERDGGTQYF.